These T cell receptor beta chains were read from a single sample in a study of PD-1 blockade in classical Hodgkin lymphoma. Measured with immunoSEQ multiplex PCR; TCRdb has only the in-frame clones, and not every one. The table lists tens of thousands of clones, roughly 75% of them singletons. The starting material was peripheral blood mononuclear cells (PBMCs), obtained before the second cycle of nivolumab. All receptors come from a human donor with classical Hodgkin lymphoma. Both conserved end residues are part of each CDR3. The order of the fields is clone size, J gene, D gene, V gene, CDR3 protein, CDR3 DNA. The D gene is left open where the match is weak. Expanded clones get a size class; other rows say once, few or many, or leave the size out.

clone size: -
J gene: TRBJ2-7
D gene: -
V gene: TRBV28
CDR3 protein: CASRSTGTTDYYEQYF
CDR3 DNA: TGTGCCAGCAGGTCTACCGGGACAACCGATTACTACGAGCAGTACTTC

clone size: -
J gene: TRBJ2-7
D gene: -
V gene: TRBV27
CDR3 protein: CASSSPWQNEQYF
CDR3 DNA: TGTGCCAGCAGTTCACCGTGGCAAAACGAGCAGTACTTC

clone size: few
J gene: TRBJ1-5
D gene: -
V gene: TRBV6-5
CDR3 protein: CASSRGVSQGAQHF
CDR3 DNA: TGTGCCAGCAGTCGGGGGGTTTCCCAAGGGGCCCAGCATTTT

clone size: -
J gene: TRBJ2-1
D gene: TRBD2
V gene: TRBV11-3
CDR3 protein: CASSLGLAGDNEQFF
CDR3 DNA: TGTGCCAGCAGCTTAGGACTAGCGGGGGACAATGAGCAGTTCTTC

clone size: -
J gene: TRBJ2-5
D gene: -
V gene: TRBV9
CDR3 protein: CASSALPGREETQYF
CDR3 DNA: TGTGCCAGCAGCGCCCTCCCTGGCAGGGAAGAGACCCAGTACTTC

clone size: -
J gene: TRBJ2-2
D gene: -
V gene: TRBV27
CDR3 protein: CASSPPIRKDTGELFF
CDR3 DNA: TGTGCCAGCAGTCCCCCAATTAGAAAGGACACCGGGGAGCTGTTTTTT

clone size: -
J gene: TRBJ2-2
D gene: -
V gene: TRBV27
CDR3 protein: CASQRNRDTGELFF
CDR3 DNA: TGTGCCAGCCAAAGAAACAGGGACACCGGGGAGCTGTTTTTT

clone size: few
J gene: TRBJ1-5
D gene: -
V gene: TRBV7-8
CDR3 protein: CASSTPRSNQPQHF
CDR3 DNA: TGTGCCAGCAGCACACCCCGTAGCAATCAGCCCCAGCATTTT

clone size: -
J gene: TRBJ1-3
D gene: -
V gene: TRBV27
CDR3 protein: CASSPWRGNTIYF
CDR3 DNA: TGTGCCAGCAGCCCCTGGCGTGGAAACACCATATATTTT

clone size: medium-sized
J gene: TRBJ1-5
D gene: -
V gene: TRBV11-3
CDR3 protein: CASSYAGNQPQHF
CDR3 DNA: TGTGCCAGCAGCTACGCCGGCAATCAGCCCCAGCATTTT

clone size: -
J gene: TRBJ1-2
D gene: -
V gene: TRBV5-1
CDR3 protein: CASSSQVDYGYTF
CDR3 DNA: TGCGCCAGCAGCTCACAGGTGGACTATGGCTACACCTTC

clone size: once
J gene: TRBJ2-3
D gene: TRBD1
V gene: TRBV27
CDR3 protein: CASRKTGTDTQYF
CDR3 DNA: TGTGCCAGCAGAAAGACAGGGACAGATACGCAGTATTTT

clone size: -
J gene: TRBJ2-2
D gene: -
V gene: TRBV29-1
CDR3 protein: CSVEGPRGLGELFF
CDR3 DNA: TGCAGCGTTGAGGGTCCCCGGGGTCTAGGGGAGCTGTTTTTT

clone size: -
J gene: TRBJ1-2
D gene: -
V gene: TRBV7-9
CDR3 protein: CASSNTGNGYTF
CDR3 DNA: TGTGCCAGCAGCAATACAGGGAATGGCTACACCTTC

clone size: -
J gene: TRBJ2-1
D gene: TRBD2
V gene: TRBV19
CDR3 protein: CASRTSGNRDEQFF
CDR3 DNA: TGTGCCAGTCGGACTAGCGGGAATAGGGATGAGCAGTTCTTC

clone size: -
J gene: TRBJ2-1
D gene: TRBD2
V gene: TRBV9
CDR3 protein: CASSTLTSGGPNEQFF
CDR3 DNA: TGTGCCAGCAGCACCTTGACTAGCGGGGGGCCTAATGAGCAGTTCTTC

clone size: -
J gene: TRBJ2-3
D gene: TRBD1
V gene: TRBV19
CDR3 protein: CASSTRQGPPDTQYF
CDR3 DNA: TGTGCCAGTAGTACCCGACAGGGGCCACCAGATACGCAGTATTTT

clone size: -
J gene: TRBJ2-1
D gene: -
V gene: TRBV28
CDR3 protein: CASSSAGAYNEQFF
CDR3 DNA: TGTGCCAGCAGTTCCGCAGGGGCTTACAATGAGCAGTTCTTC

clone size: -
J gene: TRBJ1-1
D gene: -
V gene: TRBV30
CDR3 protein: CAWSVPFTEAFF
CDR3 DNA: TGTGCCTGGAGTGTACCCTTTACTGAAGCTTTCTTT

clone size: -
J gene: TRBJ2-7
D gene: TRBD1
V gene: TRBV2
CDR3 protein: CASAGQAPYEQYF
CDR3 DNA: TGTGCCAGCGCAGGACAGGCTCCCTACGAGCAGTACTTC

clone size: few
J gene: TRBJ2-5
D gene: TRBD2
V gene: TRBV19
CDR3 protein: CASSIKRTSGMRVVETQYF
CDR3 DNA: TGTGCCAGTAGTATAAAAAGGACTAGCGGGATGAGGGTAGTAGAGACCCAGTACTTC

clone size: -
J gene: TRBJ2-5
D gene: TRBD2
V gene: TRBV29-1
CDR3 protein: CSFLLLAGDQETQYF
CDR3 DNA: TGCAGCTTCTTACTACTAGCGGGAGACCAAGAGACCCAGTACTTC

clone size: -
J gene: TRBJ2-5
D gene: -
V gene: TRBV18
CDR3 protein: CASSSDSETQYF
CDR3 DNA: TGTGCCAGCTCATCCGACAGTGAGACCCAGTACTTC

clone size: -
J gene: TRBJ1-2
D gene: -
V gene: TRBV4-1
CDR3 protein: CASSQIGNYGYTF
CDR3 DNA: TGCGCCAGCAGCCAAATAGGGAACTATGGCTACACCTTC

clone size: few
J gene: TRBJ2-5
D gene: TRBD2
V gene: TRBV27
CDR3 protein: CASSLQSSGSSSSGRETQYF
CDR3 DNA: TGTGCCAGCAGTTTACAGTCTAGCGGGAGTTCTAGTTCCGGTCGAGAGACCCAGTACTTC

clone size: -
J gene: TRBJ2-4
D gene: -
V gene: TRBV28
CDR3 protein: CASSFRLAKNIQYF
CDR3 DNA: TGTGCCAGCAGTTTCCGATTGGCCAAAAACATTCAGTACTTC

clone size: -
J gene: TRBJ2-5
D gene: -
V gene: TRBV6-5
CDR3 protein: CASRPPGQETQYF
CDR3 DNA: TGTGCCAGCAGGCCGCCAGGCCAAGAGACCCAGTACTTC

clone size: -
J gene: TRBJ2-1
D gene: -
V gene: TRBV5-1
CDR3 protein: CASSTSPGLNEQFF
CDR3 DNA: TGCGCCAGCAGCACGAGTCCGGGGCTCAATGAGCAGTTCTTC

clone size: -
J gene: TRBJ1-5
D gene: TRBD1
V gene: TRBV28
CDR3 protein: CASSTGQGFQPQHF
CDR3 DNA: TGTGCCAGCAGCACAGGACAGGGCTTCCAGCCCCAGCATTTT

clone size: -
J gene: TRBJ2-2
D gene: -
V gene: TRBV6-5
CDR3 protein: CASSSSDKGTGELFF
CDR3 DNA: TGTGCCAGCAGTTCTTCCGACAAGGGAACCGGGGAGCTGTTTTTT

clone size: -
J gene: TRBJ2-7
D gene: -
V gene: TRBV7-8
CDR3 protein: CASSFRGNYEQYF
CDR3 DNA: TGTGCCAGCAGCTTTAGGGGAAACTACGAGCAGTACTTC

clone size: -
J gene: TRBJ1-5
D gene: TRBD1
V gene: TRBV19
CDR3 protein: CASSIRGTGMAASNQPQHF
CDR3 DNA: TGTGCCAGTAGTATCCGCGGGACAGGGATGGCCGCTAGCAATCAGCCCCAGCATTTT

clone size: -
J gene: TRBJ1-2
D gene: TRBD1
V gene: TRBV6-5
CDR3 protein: CASSTGQGGGYTF
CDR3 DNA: TGTGCCAGCAGTACGGGACAGGGAGGCGGCTACACCTTC

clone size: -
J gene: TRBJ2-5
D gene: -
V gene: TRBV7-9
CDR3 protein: CASSRGPWETQYF
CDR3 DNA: TGTGCCAGCAGCCGGGGGCCTTGGGAGACCCAGTACTTC

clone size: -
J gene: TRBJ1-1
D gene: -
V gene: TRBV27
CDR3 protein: CASSWQLNTEAFF
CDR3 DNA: TGTGCCAGCAGTTGGCAGCTGAACACTGAAGCTTTCTTT

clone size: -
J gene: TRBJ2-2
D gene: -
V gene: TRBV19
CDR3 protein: CASSIRGAGELFF
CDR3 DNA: TGTGCCAGTAGTATAAGGGGGGCCGGGGAGCTGTTTTTT

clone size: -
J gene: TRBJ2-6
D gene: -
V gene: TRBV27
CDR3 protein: CASSLYLPGGANVLTF
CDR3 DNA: TGTGCCAGCAGTTTATACCTGCCGGGCGGGGCCAACGTCCTGACTTTC

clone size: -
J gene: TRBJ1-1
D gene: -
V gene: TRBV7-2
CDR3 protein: CASSLTPRGSTEAFF
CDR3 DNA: TGTGCCAGCAGCTTAACCCCGAGGGGAAGTACTGAAGCTTTCTTT

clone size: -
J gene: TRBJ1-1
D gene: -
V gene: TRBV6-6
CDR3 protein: CASPKGQGSVEAFF
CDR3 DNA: TGTGCCAGCCCTAAAGGGCAGGGCTCGGTTGAAGCTTTCTTT

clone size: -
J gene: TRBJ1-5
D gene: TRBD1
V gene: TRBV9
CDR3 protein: CASSVFDRGDQPQHF
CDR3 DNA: TGTGCCAGCAGCGTATTTGACAGGGGGGATCAGCCCCAGCATTTT

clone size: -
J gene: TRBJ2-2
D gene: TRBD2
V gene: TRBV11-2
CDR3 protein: CASSLSSGRNTGELFF
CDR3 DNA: TGTGCCAGCAGCCTATCTAGCGGGCGGAACACCGGGGAGCTGTTTTTT

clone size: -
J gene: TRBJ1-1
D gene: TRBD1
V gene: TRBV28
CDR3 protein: CASSPGTGAPPAEAFF
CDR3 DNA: TGTGCCAGCAGTCCCGGGACAGGAGCCCCCCCCGCTGAAGCTTTCTTT

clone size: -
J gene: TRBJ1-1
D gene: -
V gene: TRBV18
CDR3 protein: CASSPPLSDQGPFF
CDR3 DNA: TGTGCCAGCTCACCACCTCTTTCGGACCAGGGCCCTTTCTTT

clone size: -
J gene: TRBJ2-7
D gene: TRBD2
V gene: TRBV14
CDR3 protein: CASSGLAAMPPYEQYF
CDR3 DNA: TGTGCCAGCAGCGGACTAGCGGCCATGCCCCCCTACGAGCAGTACTTC

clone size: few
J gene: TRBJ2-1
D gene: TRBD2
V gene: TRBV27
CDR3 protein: CASSLSGLAGNEQFF
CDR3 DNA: TGTGCCAGCAGTTTATCTGGACTAGCGGGGAATGAGCAGTTCTTC

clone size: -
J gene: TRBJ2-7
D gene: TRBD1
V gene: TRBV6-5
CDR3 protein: CASSQGDSYEQYF
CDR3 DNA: TGTGCCAGCAGCCAGGGGGATTCCTACGAGCAGTACTTC

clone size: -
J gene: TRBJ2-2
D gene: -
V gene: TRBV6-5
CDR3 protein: CASSYSPEIPTGELFF
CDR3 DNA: TGTGCCAGCAGTTACTCCCCCGAGATCCCAACCGGGGAGCTGTTTTTT

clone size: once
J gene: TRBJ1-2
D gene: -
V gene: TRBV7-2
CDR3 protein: CASTDYTYGYTF
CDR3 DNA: TGTGCCAGCACCGACTACACCTATGGCTACACCTTC

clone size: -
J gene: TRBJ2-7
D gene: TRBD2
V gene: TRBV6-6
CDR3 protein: CAAGTGEQYF
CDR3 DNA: TGTGCAGCGGGGACGGGGGAGCAGTACTTC

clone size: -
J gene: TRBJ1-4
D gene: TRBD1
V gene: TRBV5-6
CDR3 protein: CASSLGQGSNEKLFF
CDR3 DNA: TGTGCCAGCAGCTTGGGACAGGGCTCTAATGAAAAACTGTTTTTT

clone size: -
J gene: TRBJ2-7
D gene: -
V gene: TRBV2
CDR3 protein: CASNLREQYF
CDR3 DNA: TGTGCCAGCAACTTGAGGGAGCAGTACTTC

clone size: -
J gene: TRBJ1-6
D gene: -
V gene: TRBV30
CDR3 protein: CAWRTGTLNSPLHF
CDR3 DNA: TGTGCCTGGAGAACCGGGACGCTGAATTCACCCCTCCACTTT

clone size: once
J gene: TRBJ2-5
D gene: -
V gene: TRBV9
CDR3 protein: CASSVGQGLGIQYF
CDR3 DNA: TGTGCCAGCAGCGTAGGGCAGGGCCTGGGGATCCAGTACTTC

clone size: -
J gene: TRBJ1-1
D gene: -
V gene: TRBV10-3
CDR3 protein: CAISDTRDANTEAFF
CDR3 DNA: TGTGCCATCAGTGATACGCGGGACGCTAACACTGAAGCTTTCTTT

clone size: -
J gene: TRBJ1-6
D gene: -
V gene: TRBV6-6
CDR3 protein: CASSGISSPLHF
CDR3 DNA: TGTGCCAGCAGTGGGATCTCCTCACCCCTCCACTTT